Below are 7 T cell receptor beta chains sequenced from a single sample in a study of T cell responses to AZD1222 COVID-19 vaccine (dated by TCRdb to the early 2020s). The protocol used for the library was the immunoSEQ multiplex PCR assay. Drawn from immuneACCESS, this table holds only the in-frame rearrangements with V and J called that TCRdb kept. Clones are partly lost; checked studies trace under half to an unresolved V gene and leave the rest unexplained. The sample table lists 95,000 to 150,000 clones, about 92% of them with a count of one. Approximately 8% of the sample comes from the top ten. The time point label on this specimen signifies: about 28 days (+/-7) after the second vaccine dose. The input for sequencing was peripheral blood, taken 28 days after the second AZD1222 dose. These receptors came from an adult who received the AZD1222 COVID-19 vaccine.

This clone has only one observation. The CDR3: CASSPSGTGVYEQYF. In DNA form, the CDR3 reads TGCGCCAGCAGCCCCAGTGGGACAGGGGTCTACGAGCAGTACTTC. The chain has TRBV4-1 and TRBJ2-7; 10 positions match TRBD1. This CDR3 region has 15 residues. Germline V CDR1 and CDR2: MGHRA, YSYEKL. Trimming cost V 4 bases and J 3 bases; bases outside gene matches: 6.

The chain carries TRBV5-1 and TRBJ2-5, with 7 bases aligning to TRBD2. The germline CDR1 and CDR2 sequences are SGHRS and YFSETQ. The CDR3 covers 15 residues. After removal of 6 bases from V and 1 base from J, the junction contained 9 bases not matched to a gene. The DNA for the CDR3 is TGCGCCAGCATTTACGGGCCGGGAGGCCAAGAGACCCAGTACTTC. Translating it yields CASIYGPGGQETQYF.

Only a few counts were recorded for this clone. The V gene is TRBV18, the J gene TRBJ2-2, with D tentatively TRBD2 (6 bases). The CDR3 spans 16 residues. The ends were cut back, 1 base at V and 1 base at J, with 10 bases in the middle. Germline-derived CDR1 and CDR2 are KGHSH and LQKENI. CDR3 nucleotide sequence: TGTGCCAGCTCACCACTGGGACTCCTGAACACCGGGGAGCTGTTTTTT. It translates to CASSPLGLLNTGELFF.

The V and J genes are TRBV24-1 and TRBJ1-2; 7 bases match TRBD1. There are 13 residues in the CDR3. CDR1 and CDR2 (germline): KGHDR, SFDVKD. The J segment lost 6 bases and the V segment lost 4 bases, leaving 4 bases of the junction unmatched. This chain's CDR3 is CATSEQGVNGYTF. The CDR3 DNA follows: TGTGCCACCAGTGAGCAGGGGGTAAATGGCTACACCTTC.

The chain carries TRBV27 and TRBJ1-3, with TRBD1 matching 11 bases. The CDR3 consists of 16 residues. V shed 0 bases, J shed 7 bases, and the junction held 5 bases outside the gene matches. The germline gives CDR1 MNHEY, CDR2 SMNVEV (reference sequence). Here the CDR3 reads CASSLSGTGGRNTIYF. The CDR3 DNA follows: TGTGCCAGCAGTTTATCCGGGACAGGGGGTCGGAACACCATATATTTT.

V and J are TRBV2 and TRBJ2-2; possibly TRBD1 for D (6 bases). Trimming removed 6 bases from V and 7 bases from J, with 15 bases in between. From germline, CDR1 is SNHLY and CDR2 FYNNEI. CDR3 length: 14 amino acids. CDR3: CASSFNRVGGELFF. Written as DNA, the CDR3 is TGTGCCAGCAGCTTTAACAGGGTGGGCGGGGAGCTGTTTTTT.

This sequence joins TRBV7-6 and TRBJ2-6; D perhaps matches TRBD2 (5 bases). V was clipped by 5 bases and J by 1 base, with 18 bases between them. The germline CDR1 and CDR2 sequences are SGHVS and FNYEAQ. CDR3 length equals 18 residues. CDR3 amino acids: CASSLGTEPGSGANVLTF. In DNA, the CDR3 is TGTGCCAGCAGCCTAGGAACAGAGCCGGGGTCTGGGGCCAACGTCCTGACTTTC.